These 22 T cell receptor beta chains came from one sample sequenced in a study of early T cells in non-severe SARS-CoV-2 infection. One entry per CDR3 protein, called by TCRdb with MiXCR from the 5' RACE reads. The sample has roughly 100,000 distinct CDR3 sequences; about 15% are singletons. Source material: whole blood. These receptors all stem from an adult who was a healthcare worker with PCR-confirmed SARS-CoV-2 infection or an uninfected control (not recorded which).

J is TRBJ2-2 and V is TRBV30, with D possibly being TRBD1 (5 bases). V lost 3 bases and J lost 7, with 21 bases in between. The CDR3 contains 16 residues. Germline loops: CDR1 GTSNPN, CDR2 SVGIG (reference sequence). CDR3 in DNA: TGTGCCTGGAGCCCGGCATCAGGGTCCCTAGGCGGGGAGCTGTTTTTT. Its translation is CAWSPASGSLGGELFF. Based on the CDR3 plus reference TRBV30 and TRBJ2-2, the full variable domain is SQTIHQWPATLVQPVGSPLSLECTVEGTSNPNLYWYRQAAGRGLQLLFYSVGIGQISSEVPQNLSASRPQDRQFILSSKKLLLSDSGFYLCAWSPASGSLGGELFFGEGSRLTVL.

This clonotype appeared a few times. This chain uses TRBV7-2 with TRBJ2-3; D might be TRBD1 or TRBD2, each matching 7 bases. V lost 2 bases and J lost 3, with 15 bases in between. This CDR3 is built from 16 residues. The germline V gene encodes CDR1 SGHTA and CDR2 FQGNSA. CDR3 coding DNA: TGTGCCAGCAGCTTATACGGGGGGACAGTGACAGATACGCAGTATTTT. This sequence encodes CASSLYGGTVTDTQYF.

The chain links TRBV27 to TRBJ1-2; D remains unclear. Germline CDR1 MNHEY, CDR2 SMNVEV (reference sequence). This CDR3 contains 14 residues. Between the trimmed V and J ends, which lost 0 bases and 4 bases, there was a span of 9 bases. The CDR3 region has the DNA TGTGCCAGCAGTTTATCTTGGAGCCCCTATGGCTACACCTTC. Its protein product is CASSLSWSPYGYTF.

There are a few counts of this clonotype. The chain couples TRBV7-9 to TRBJ2-3, with 15 bases fitting TRBD2. V was clipped by 5 bases and J by 2 bases; unmatched bases: 8. CDR1 is SEHNR, CDR2 FQNEAQ, per germline (reference sequence). The CDR3 extends over 18 amino acids. The CDR3 DNA reads TGTGCCAGCAGCCTCCCGGGACTAGCGGGGGGATCCACAGATACGCAGTATTTT. Translated: CASSLPGLAGGSTDTQYF.

This clonotype has ten or more counts. In nucleotides, the CDR3 is TGTGCCAGCAGTTACTCTCGAGACAGGGGATTTCAGCCCCAGCATTTT. This sequence encodes CASSYSRDRGFQPQHF. The genes are TRBV6-5 and TRBJ1-5; 8 bases are shared with TRBD1. Germline CDR1 and CDR2: MNHEY and SVGAGI. V shed 0 bases and J 6 bases; nucleotides not matched to a gene: 7. The CDR3 covers 16 residues.

This clonotype turned up a few times. V is TRBV19 and J is TRBJ1-1; D is undetermined. This CDR3 comprises 13 residues. With 7 bases removed from V and 1 base from J, the gap between germline ends came to 10 bases. Germline V gene data show CDR1 as LNHDA and CDR2 as SQIVND (reference sequence). In nucleotides, the CDR3 is TGTGCCAGTACGGTCACCGCGAACACTGAAGCTTTCTTT. Its translation is CASTVTANTEAFF.

The chain recombines TRBV7-3 with TRBJ2-7, with D unclear. The CDR3 has 13 amino acids. Germline-derived CDR1 and CDR2 are SGHTA and FQGTGA. V lost 5 bases and J lost 6, with 14 bases in between. The CDR3 loop reads CASSASPGVEQYF. The CDR3 nucleotides are TGTGCCAGCAGCGCTTCCCCAGGAGTCGAGCAGTACTTC.

V usage is TRBV28 and J usage is TRBJ2-7; D uncertain. Germline CDR1 and CDR2: MDHEN and SYDVKM. V lost 1 base to trimming and J lost 3 bases, with 7 bases between them. The CDR3 is 13 amino acids. This chain's CDR3 is CASSLSSDYEQYF. The CDR3 nucleotides read TGTGCCAGCAGTTTATCTTCTGACTACGAGCAGTACTTC.

This clonotype has more than one count but fewer than ten. CDR3 region: CASSLGTVGEQFF. In DNA form, the CDR3 reads TGTGCCAGCAGCTTGGGGACGGTGGGTGAGCAGTTCTTC. The gene calls are TRBV7-8 and TRBJ2-1, with D perhaps being TRBD1 or TRBD2 (5 bases each). The CDR3 has 13 residues. The germline V gene has CDR1 SGHVS and CDR2 FQNEAQ. V was shortened by 3 bases and J by 9 bases, with 12 bases between the two germline ends. Variable domain in full (rest from reference TRBV7-8 and TRBJ2-1): GAGVSQSPRYKVAKRGQDVALRCDPISGHVSLFWYQQALGQGPEFLTYFQNEAQLDKSGLPSDRFFAERPEGSVSTLKIQRTQQEDSAVYLCASSLGTVGEQFFGPGTRLTVL.

Only a few counts were recorded for this clonotype. V usage is TRBV6-6 and J usage is TRBJ1-6; possibly TRBD1 for D (5 bases). The ends were cut back, 0 bases at V and 5 bases at J, with 11 bases in the middle. The CDR3 extends over 16 amino acids. Germline-derived CDR1 and CDR2 are MNHNY and SVGAGI (reference sequence). CDR3 sequence: CASSYSGGDHNSPLHF. As DNA, the CDR3 is TGTGCCAGCAGTTACTCCGGGGGGGACCATAATTCACCCCTCCACTTT.

This chain connects TRBV5-1 to TRBJ1-5; D unclear. Trimming left V 4 bases short and J 3 bases short, with 11 bases between. The CDR3 covers 14 residues. Germline CDR1 SGHRS, CDR2 YFSETQ. In DNA, the CDR3 is TGCGCCAGCAGCCCGCGGGGTGACAATCAGCCCCAGCATTTT. It yields the protein CASSPRGDNQPQHF. The full variable domain, in which reference TRBV5-1 and TRBJ1-5 provide the parts outside the CDR3, is KAGVTQTPRYLIKTRGQQVTLSCSPISGHRSVSWYQQTPGQGLQFLFEYFSETQRNKGNFPGRFSGRQFSNSRSEMNVSTLELGDSALYLCASSPRGDNQPQHFGDGTRLSIL.

This chain links TRBV4-2 with TRBJ2-4; the match to TRBD2 covers 7 bases. The CDR3 runs to 14 residues. Germline V gene lookup returns CDR1 LGHNA and CDR2 YNFKEQ. The ends lost 4 bases at V and 6 bases at J; junction bases unmatched: 6. This CDR3 is CASSPRLAGNIQYF. Here the CDR3 DNA reads TGTGCCAGCAGCCCACGACTAGCTGGAAACATTCAGTACTTC.

This clonotype was seen ten or more times. CDR3 protein: CASSSPDRGLGYGYTF. The CDR3 coding sequence is TGTGCCAGCAGTTCACCGGACAGGGGGTTAGGGTATGGCTACACCTTC. The chain combines TRBV12-3 or TRBV12-4 with TRBJ1-2; TRBD1 matches 10 bases. This CDR3 has 16 residues. The trim removed 4 bases at V and 5 bases at J, leaving 10 bases unmatched.

The chain carries TRBV29-1 and TRBJ2-3; D gene unclear. The CDR3 is 14 residues long. Germline V gene lookup returns CDR1 SQVTM and CDR2 ANQGSEA. V was pared by 6 bases and J by 5 bases, with 18 bases between. The CDR3 nucleotides are TGCAGCGTGGCCCCGAGTCTTTCCGGAGATACGCAGTATTTT. Its protein is CSVAPSLSGDTQYF.

The V gene is TRBV16, the J gene TRBJ1-2; D unclear. V shed 4 bases and J shed 3 bases, with 9 bases lying between them. The CDR3 is made up of 13 amino acids. Germline V CDR1 and CDR2: KGHSY, FQNENV. The CDR3 nucleotides are TGTGCCAGCAGCCTATCAGAAGACTATGGCTACACCTTC. It translates to CASSLSEDYGYTF.

There are many counts of this clonotype. This rearrangement joins TRBV5-8 to TRBJ1-3; tentatively, D is TRBD1 (6 bases). The germline CDR1 and CDR2 sequences are SGHTS and YDEGEE. This CDR3 spans 15 amino acids. The ends were cut back, 0 bases at V and 2 bases at J, with 9 bases in the middle. In DNA, the CDR3 is TGTGCCAGCAGCTTGGCGGCAGGGGCTGGAAACACCATATATTTT. It yields the protein CASSLAAGAGNTIYF.

The CDR3 nucleotides are TGCAGCGTTGCAGGGATCGACACAGATACGCAGTATTTT. It translates to CSVAGIDTDTQYF. The rearrangement links TRBV29-1 to TRBJ2-3, with TRBD1 as a possible D gene (5 bases). Germline CDR1 is SQVTM and CDR2 is ANQGSEA. The CDR3 extends over 13 amino acids. Between the trimmed V and J ends, which lost 4 bases and 2 bases, there was a span of 10 bases.

The chain is built from TRBV5-6 and TRBJ1-6; 9 bases align to TRBD1. This CDR3 comprises 16 residues. V lost 4 bases, J lost 4 bases, and 6 bases stayed unmatched. CDR1 and CDR2 (germline): SGHDT, YYEEEE. The CDR3 sequence is CASSETGGPYNSPLHF. The CDR3 coding sequence is TGTGCCAGCAGCGAAACAGGGGGCCCGTATAATTCACCCCTCCACTTT.

The rearrangement uses TRBV10-1 and TRBJ1-1; 9 bases line up with TRBD1. V dropped 3 bases and J dropped 4; count of bases not matched to a gene: 9. Germline-derived CDR1 and CDR2 are WNHNN and SYGVQD (reference sequence). The CDR3 sequence is 16 residues long. CDR3 nucleotides: TGCGCCAGCAGTGAACAGACACAGGGGGCCTTCACTGAAGCTTTCTTT. This encodes CASSEQTQGAFTEAFF.

This clonotype was observed a handful of times. The V gene is TRBV15, the J gene TRBJ1-4, with 9 bases aligning to TRBD1. J gave up 8 bases and V 5 bases, and 9 bases lay outside the gene matches. The germline V gene has CDR1 LNHNV and CDR2 YYDKDF (reference sequence). The CDR3 extends over 15 amino acids. This chain's CDR3 is CATSAGTGPREKLFF. As DNA, the CDR3 is TGTGCCACCAGCGCTGGGACAGGGCCTAGGGAAAAACTGTTTTTT.

Many counts were recorded for this clonotype. The rearrangement joins TRBV7-2 to TRBJ2-7; the D is unclear. CDR1 and CDR2 from the germline V gene are SGHTA and FQGNSA. CDR3 length: 14 residues. Trimming pared 1 base from V and 3 bases from J, leaving 10 bases between. The CDR3 is CASSLGVGIYEQYF. The DNA of the CDR3 is TGTGCCAGCAGCTTAGGTGTAGGGATCTACGAGCAGTACTTC.

This clonotype was seen more than once but under ten times. V usage is TRBV10-3 and J usage is TRBJ1-2; D unclear. From germline, CDR1 is ENHRY and CDR2 SYGVKD. Deletions cut 3 bases from V and 8 bases from J, with 10 bases between. CDR3 length: 12 residues. The CDR3 reads CAISDVSQGYTF. The CDR3 DNA follows: TGTGCCATCAGTGATGTCAGTCAGGGCTACACCTTC.